The rows below give T cell receptor beta chains drawn from one sample of a study of T cell responses to AZD1222 COVID-19 vaccine. Sequencing used immunoSEQ multiplex PCR; TCRdb keeps in-frame clones, though not all of them. The data contain roughly 170,000 clones, 87% of them seen just once; the ten biggest clones take up around 2.6%. The sequencing used peripheral blood, collected on day 0 of AZD1222 vaccination. All receptors come from an adult in good health. The conserved cysteine and the conserved F or W are not part of the CDR3 here.

V gene: TRBV6-5
J gene: TRBJ2-7
CDR3 protein: ASSYSGLAGNYEQY

V gene: TRBV6-2/TRBV6-3
J gene: TRBJ2-1
CDR3 protein: ASSYSPAAEQF

V gene: TRBV4-1
J gene: TRBJ1-1
CDR3 protein: ASSQDLDRKAF

V gene: TRBV7-9
J gene: TRBJ2-3
CDR3 protein: ASSRALAGGTDTQY

V gene: TRBV6-5
J gene: TRBJ2-1
CDR3 protein: ASSYSGGINYNEQF

V gene: TRBV27
J gene: TRBJ2-7
CDR3 protein: ASSSTPGLERARQY

V gene: TRBV7-2
J gene: TRBJ1-1
CDR3 protein: ASSLAVDGTMNTEAF

V gene: TRBV10-3
J gene: TRBJ2-5
CDR3 protein: AIGGQGVSGETQY

V gene: TRBV2
J gene: TRBJ2-7
CDR3 protein: ASRLAHYEQY

V gene: TRBV5-5
J gene: TRBJ1-5
CDR3 protein: ASSLTGNNQPQH

V gene: TRBV14
J gene: TRBJ1-1
CDR3 protein: ASSRNGVGGTEAF

V gene: TRBV3-1/TRBV3-2
J gene: TRBJ2-1
CDR3 protein: ASSQGGLAGSAGNEQF

V gene: TRBV9
J gene: TRBJ1-2
CDR3 protein: ASSLRGGYT

V gene: TRBV18
J gene: TRBJ1-1
CDR3 protein: ASSPRETGNTEAF

V gene: TRBV9
J gene: TRBJ1-2
CDR3 protein: ASTRQAQANYGYT

V gene: TRBV19
J gene: TRBJ2-1
CDR3 protein: ASSIQVTGEQF

V gene: TRBV12-3/TRBV12-4
J gene: TRBJ2-7
CDR3 protein: ASSPQTGIEQY

V gene: TRBV28
J gene: TRBJ2-7
CDR3 protein: ASTRLAGGAEQY

V gene: TRBV27
J gene: TRBJ2-7
CDR3 protein: ASSAGTSVYEQY

V gene: TRBV3-1/TRBV3-2
J gene: TRBJ2-7
CDR3 protein: ASSQAHLARGGGSYEQY

V gene: TRBV9
J gene: TRBJ1-6
CDR3 protein: ASSATGNSPLH

V gene: TRBV6-6
J gene: TRBJ1-5
CDR3 protein: ASRPGHSDNQPQH

V gene: TRBV6-5
J gene: TRBJ1-6
CDR3 protein: ASRVTGGVSPLH

V gene: TRBV15
J gene: TRBJ2-1
CDR3 protein: ATAPLSSSYNEQF

V gene: TRBV19
J gene: TRBJ2-7
CDR3 protein: ASSLTEGPPPYEQY

V gene: TRBV19
J gene: TRBJ1-5
CDR3 protein: ASRERAADSIQPQH

V gene: TRBV28
J gene: TRBJ1-5
CDR3 protein: ASSIAGPQH

V gene: TRBV5-1
J gene: TRBJ1-5
CDR3 protein: ASSFTGLNQPQH

V gene: TRBV7-6
J gene: TRBJ1-4
CDR3 protein: ASSANRGRTEKLF

V gene: TRBV25-1
J gene: TRBJ2-7
CDR3 protein: ASSAPRGAGEQY

V gene: TRBV7-9
J gene: TRBJ1-2
CDR3 protein: ASSPGQGPYGYT

V gene: TRBV6-5
J gene: TRBJ2-2
CDR3 protein: ASRNQGTGELF

V gene: TRBV19
J gene: TRBJ1-4
CDR3 protein: ASSIQGGDEKLF